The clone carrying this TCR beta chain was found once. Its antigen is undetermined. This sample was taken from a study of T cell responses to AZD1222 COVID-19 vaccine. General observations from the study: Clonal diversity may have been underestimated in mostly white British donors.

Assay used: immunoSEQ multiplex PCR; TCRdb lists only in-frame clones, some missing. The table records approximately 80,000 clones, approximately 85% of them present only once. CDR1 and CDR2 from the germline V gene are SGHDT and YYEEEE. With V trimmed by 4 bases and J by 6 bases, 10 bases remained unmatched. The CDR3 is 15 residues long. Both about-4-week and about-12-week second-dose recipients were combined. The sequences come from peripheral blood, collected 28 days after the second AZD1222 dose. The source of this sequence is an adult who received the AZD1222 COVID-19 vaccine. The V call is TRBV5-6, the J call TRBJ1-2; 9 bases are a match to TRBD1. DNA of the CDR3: TGTGCCAGCAGCCCCGGGACAGGGCGGGTCAATGGCTACACCTTC. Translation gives CASSPGTGRVNGYTF.